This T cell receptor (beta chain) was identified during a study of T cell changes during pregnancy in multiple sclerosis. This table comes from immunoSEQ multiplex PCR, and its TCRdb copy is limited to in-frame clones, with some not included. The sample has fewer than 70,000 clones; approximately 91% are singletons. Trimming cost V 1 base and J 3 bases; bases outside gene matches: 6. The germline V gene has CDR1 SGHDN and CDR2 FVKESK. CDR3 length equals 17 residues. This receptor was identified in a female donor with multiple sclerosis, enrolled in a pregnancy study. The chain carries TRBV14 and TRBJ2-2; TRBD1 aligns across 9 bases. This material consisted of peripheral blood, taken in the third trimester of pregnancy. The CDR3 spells CASSQGIRTGDTGELFF. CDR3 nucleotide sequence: TGTGCCAGCAGCCAAGGAATCAGGACAGGGGACACCGGGGAGCTGTTTTTT.